This T cell receptor beta chain was recorded in a study of cytomegalovirus exposure and HLA in healthy donors. Some clones are missing from TCRdb's copy, which holds only in-frame ones; the method was immunoSEQ multiplex PCR. The table records some 170,000 clones, 85% to 90% of them present only once. Broader study findings: First-cohort TCR clusters tended to co-occur in the roughly 130 validation repertoires, a later analysis found. The dataset shows that most TCR sequences were rare, while some public TCRs occurred in many donors.

Germline loops: CDR1 SEHNR, CDR2 FQNEAQ (reference sequence). Trimming removed 3 bases from V and 5 bases from J, with 13 bases in between. The CDR3 extends over 14 amino acids. For this clone: Its antigen remains unidentified.

The sample taken for sequencing was PBMCs. The chain joins TRBV7-9 to TRBJ2-5; D perhaps matches TRBD1 (5 bases). The TCR originated in a woman aged 25 to 39 in good health and CMV-seronegative. The CDR3 nucleotides read TGTGCCAGCAGCTTTTTACCAGGGATGGAGACCCAGTACTTC. This sequence encodes CASSFLPGMETQYF.